The entry below gives a single T cell receptor beta chain sequence along with its context. This sample is drawn from a study of shared clonotypes between healthy human individuals. Each cell subset's genomic DNA was divided evenly among several immunoSEQ plates. Repertoires were generated with immunoSEQ multiplex PCR, while TCRdb's copy carries only in-frame clones and drops some. The table lists about 550,000 clones, around 95% of them singletons. Positively selected for CCR7, the CD45RO-negative cells used as naive CD8 cells excluded terminally differentiated effector memory CD45RA+ cells. This receptor was identified in a woman aged 25 to 39 in good health. Specimen: naive CD8+ T cells sorted from blood.

The CDR3: CASSELAGYEQYF. The CDR3 DNA follows: TGTGCCAGCAGCGAACTAGCGGGGTACGAGCAGTACTTC. The V call is TRBV7-9, the J call TRBJ2-7, with 10 positions matching TRBD2. J lost 4 bases, V lost 5 bases, and 2 bases had no gene match. CDR3 size: 13 residues. Germline loops: CDR1 SEHNR, CDR2 FQNEAQ (reference sequence).